A selection of T cell receptor beta chains follows, all from one sample in a study of regulatory T cells in long-lasting Graves disease. Using its own MiXCR run on the multiplex PCR reads, TCRdb lists one record per CDR3 protein. The table shows about 660,000 distinct CDR3 sequences, with approximately 29% occurring only once. Sequencing was performed on peripheral blood mononuclear cells (PBMCs), taken when the disease was refractory, from a patient treated with antithyroid drugs. The receptors were gathered from a female donor with Graves disease. Both conserved end residues are part of each CDR3. Fields, in order: J gene, clone size, V gene, D gene, CDR3 DNA, CDR3 protein. A D gene is named only where the DNA matches it firmly. The size of a clone is reported for some rows only, either as once, few or many, or as a class for expanded clones.

J: TRBJ2-5
size: .
V: TRBV9
D: .
DNA: TGTGCCAGCAGCGGAAGATCAGGGGTGCCCCGGGAGACCCAGTACTTC
CDR3: CASSGRSGVPRETQYF

J: TRBJ1-2
size: .
V: TRBV20-1
D: .
DNA: TGCAGTGCTAGAGATCCGTGGAGGGGGGTTGGCTACACCTTC
CDR3: CSARDPWRGVGYTF

J: TRBJ1-3
size: many
V: TRBV27
D: .
DNA: TGTGCCAGCAGTCCCGGACCCTACCTCACCATATATTTT
CDR3: CASSPGPYLTIYF

J: TRBJ2-3
size: .
V: TRBV20-1
D: TRBD2
DNA: TGCAGTGCTAGACTAGCGGGAGATACGCAGTATTTT
CDR3: CSARLAGDTQYF

J: TRBJ1-3
size: .
V: TRBV3-1
D: TRBD1
DNA: TGTGCCAGCAGCCAAGGGGACAGGTCCTGCTTT
CDR3: CASSQGDRSCF

J: TRBJ2-5
size: .
V: TRBV5-4
D: TRBD2
DNA: TGTGCCAGCAGCCGAGCGGGGGGGGAGACCCAGTACTTC
CDR3: CASSRAGGETQYF

J: TRBJ1-5
size: few
V: TRBV28
D: TRBD1
DNA: TGTGCCAGCAGTTCCCTAGGACAGGGTGGAGTTGGCAATCAGCCCCAGCATTTT
CDR3: CASSSLGQGGVGNQPQHF

J: TRBJ1-2
size: .
V: TRBV9
D: .
DNA: TGTGCCAGCAGCGCGACCGATGCTAACTATGGCTACACCTTC
CDR3: CASSATDANYGYTF

J: TRBJ2-1
size: .
V: TRBV2
D: .
DNA: TGTGCCAGCAGCTACCTAGGGGTTATTGGCTACAATGAGCAGTTCTTC
CDR3: CASSYLGVIGYNEQFF

J: TRBJ2-1
size: few
V: TRBV7-2
D: .
DNA: TGTGCCAGCAGCGACAACTCCTACAATGAGCAGTTCTTC
CDR3: CASSDNSYNEQFF

J: TRBJ1-1
size: few
V: TRBV30
D: .
DNA: TGTGCCTGGGTTGCGAACACTGAAGCTTTCTTT
CDR3: CAWVANTEAFF

J: TRBJ1-1
size: .
V: TRBV19
D: .
DNA: TGTGCCAGTAGTGAACCCGATGGGATCACTGAAGCTTTCTTT
CDR3: CASSEPDGITEAFF

J: TRBJ1-6
size: many
V: TRBV28
D: .
DNA: TGTGCCAGCAGTCACCAAAGGGTGGGGGGTAATTCACCCCTCCACTTT
CDR3: CASSHQRVGGNSPLHF

J: TRBJ1-1
size: few
V: TRBV12-5
D: .
DNA: TGTGCTAGTGGTTTGGTTCAGGGTATGAACACTGAAGCTTTCTTT
CDR3: CASGLVQGMNTEAFF

J: TRBJ1-6
size: .
V: TRBV7-3
D: .
DNA: TGTGCCAGCAGCCAGGGGTATAATTCACCCCTCCACTTT
CDR3: CASSQGYNSPLHF

J: TRBJ2-7
size: .
V: TRBV9
D: TRBD2
DNA: TGTGCCAGCAGCGCCCATTTAGGGGCGGGAGTGGCGGGCTTCGAGCAGTACTTC
CDR3: CASSAHLGAGVAGFEQYF

J: TRBJ1-4
size: .
V: TRBV10-3
D: .
DNA: TGTGCCATCGGGGGGGGAACTAATGAAAAACTGTTTTTT
CDR3: CAIGGGTNEKLFF

J: TRBJ2-2
size: few
V: TRBV19
D: .
DNA: TGTGCCAGTAGAGTTAGCGGTGCGAACACCGGGGAGCTGTTTTTT
CDR3: CASRVSGANTGELFF

J: TRBJ1-1
size: few
V: TRBV28
D: .
DNA: TGTGCCAGCAGTTTCCCGGGACGTAAGAACACTGAAGCTTTCTTT
CDR3: CASSFPGRKNTEAFF

J: TRBJ2-2
size: .
V: TRBV12-3/TRBV12-4
D: TRBD2
DNA: TGTGCCAGCAGTGGACTAGCGGGAGGGCTTTGGGACGGGGAGCTGTTTTTT
CDR3: CASSGLAGGLWDGELFF

J: TRBJ1-2
size: .
V: TRBV20-1
D: TRBD1
DNA: TGCAGTGCTAGAGATCTTAGGGACAGCATTTACTATGGCTACACCTTC
CDR3: CSARDLRDSIYYGYTF

J: TRBJ2-3
size: .
V: TRBV27
D: TRBD2
DNA: TGTGCCAGCAGTCCGGGACTAGCGAGCACAGATACGCAGTATTTT
CDR3: CASSPGLASTDTQYF

J: TRBJ2-2
size: .
V: TRBV29-1
D: TRBD1
DNA: TGCAGCGTCGACCGGGACAGGGCTCCCGGGGAGCTGTTTTTT
CDR3: CSVDRDRAPGELFF

J: TRBJ1-1
size: many
V: TRBV28
D: TRBD1
DNA: TGTGCCAGCAGTTTACCTACAGGGGTGAACACTGAAGCTTTCTTT
CDR3: CASSLPTGVNTEAFF

J: TRBJ1-1
size: .
V: TRBV4-1
D: .
DNA: TGCGCCAGCAGCCAACTAGGGATAGCTGAAGCTTTCTTT
CDR3: CASSQLGIAEAFF

J: TRBJ1-4
size: many
V: TRBV6-5
D: .
DNA: TGTGCCAGCAGTTACGGGAGGGGTGAAAAACTGTTTTTT
CDR3: CASSYGRGEKLFF

J: TRBJ1-1
size: .
V: TRBV29-1
D: .
DNA: TGCAGCGTTGACACGGCGGGGTTTGGCACTGAAGCTTTCTTT
CDR3: CSVDTAGFGTEAFF

J: TRBJ1-5
size: .
V: TRBV15
D: TRBD1
DNA: TGTGCCACCAGGAGTGGGGGGACAGGGCTTCAGCCCCAGCATTTT
CDR3: CATRSGGTGLQPQHF

J: TRBJ1-1
size: .
V: TRBV30
D: .
DNA: TGTGCCCTAAGGTGGCGGGGCGGTATCACTGAAGCTTTCTTT
CDR3: CALRWRGGITEAFF

J: TRBJ1-6
size: .
V: TRBV4-1
D: .
DNA: TGCGCCAGCAGGATCTTGGGCAATTCACCCCTCCACTTT
CDR3: CASRILGNSPLHF

J: TRBJ1-6
size: .
V: TRBV27
D: TRBD1
DNA: TGTGCCAGCAGTTTATCCAGGGACAGGGCCGGCAATTCACCCCTCCACTTT
CDR3: CASSLSRDRAGNSPLHF

J: TRBJ1-5
size: few
V: TRBV12-3/TRBV12-4
D: .
DNA: TGTGCCAGCACCCCGACAGCCTATAGCAATCAGCCCCAGCATTTT
CDR3: CASTPTAYSNQPQHF

J: TRBJ2-7
size: .
V: TRBV29-1
D: TRBD2
DNA: TGCAGCGTGGGTTGGACTAGCGGGAGCGCCCCCTGCGAGCAGTACTTC
CDR3: CSVGWTSGSAPCEQYF

J: TRBJ1-2
size: .
V: TRBV12-3/TRBV12-4
D: .
DNA: TGTGCCAGCAGTTTACAGGAATACTATGGCTACACCTTC
CDR3: CASSLQEYYGYTF

J: TRBJ1-4
size: many
V: TRBV11-2
D: .
DNA: TGTGCCAGCAGCTTATTTTCGATAAGGAGGACTAATGAAAAACTGTTTTTT
CDR3: CASSLFSIRRTNEKLFF

J: TRBJ1-2
size: .
V: TRBV7-9
D: .
DNA: TGTGCCAGCAGCTTACTGGGCGGCAGGGGAGGTGGCTACACCTTC
CDR3: CASSLLGGRGGGYTF

J: TRBJ1-2
size: many
V: TRBV12-3/TRBV12-4
D: .
DNA: TGTGCCAGCAGTTTATCCGGACAAGACTATGGCTACACCTTC
CDR3: CASSLSGQDYGYTF

J: TRBJ1-5
size: many
V: TRBV12-3/TRBV12-4
D: TRBD1
DNA: TGTGCCAGCAGTTTATCGGGACAGGGTGAGGGTCAGCCCCAGCATTTT
CDR3: CASSLSGQGEGQPQHF

J: TRBJ1-1
size: .
V: TRBV7-9
D: TRBD1
DNA: TGTGCCAGCAGCTTACAATCCGGGACAGGGCTAGCTTTCTTT
CDR3: CASSLQSGTGLAFF

J: TRBJ1-5
size: .
V: TRBV6-2/TRBV6-3
D: .
DNA: TGTGCCAGCAGTCGGATTCAGGGGTCGTCCGGCAATCAGCCCCAGCATTTT
CDR3: CASSRIQGSSGNQPQHF

J: TRBJ2-5
size: few
V: TRBV11-2
D: TRBD2
DNA: TGTGCCAGCAGCTTATCACTCGCGGGAGGGCCGAGAGAGACCCAGTACTTC
CDR3: CASSLSLAGGPRETQYF

J: TRBJ2-2
size: .
V: TRBV20-1
D: TRBD2
DNA: TGCAGTGCTAGAGGTGGACTAGCGGGAGGCGCCGGGGAGCTGTTTTTT
CDR3: CSARGGLAGGAGELFF

J: TRBJ1-1
size: .
V: TRBV7-9
D: .
DNA: TGTGCCAGCAGCGTAAGACAGATAGAAGCTTTCTTT
CDR3: CASSVRQIEAFF

J: TRBJ2-1
size: few
V: TRBV11-2
D: TRBD2
DNA: TGTGCCAGCAGCTTAGCCCCGGGAGGCCCCTACAATGAGCAGTTCTTC
CDR3: CASSLAPGGPYNEQFF

J: TRBJ2-2
size: .
V: TRBV7-7
D: TRBD2
DNA: TGTGCCAGCAGCCGCCTGACTAGCGGAGCTCTCACCGGGGAGCTGTTTTTT
CDR3: CASSRLTSGALTGELFF

J: TRBJ1-4
size: many
V: TRBV2
D: .
DNA: TGTGCCAGCAATAGAAGACAGTTCAATGAAAAACTGTTTTTT
CDR3: CASNRRQFNEKLFF

J: TRBJ1-2
size: .
V: TRBV6-9
D: .
DNA: TGTGCCAGCAGTTACGTGGGCGGGGGGGGCTACACCTTC
CDR3: CASSYVGGGGYTF

J: TRBJ2-7
size: .
V: TRBV19
D: .
DNA: TGTGCCAGTAGCCCCGTTTATTCCTACGAGCAGTACTTC
CDR3: CASSPVYSYEQYF

J: TRBJ1-5
size: .
V: TRBV7-3
D: TRBD1
DNA: TGTGCCAGCAGCTTAAGAGGGGGCGGGGGCCAGCCCCAGCATTTT
CDR3: CASSLRGGGGQPQHF

J: TRBJ1-6
size: many
V: TRBV12-3/TRBV12-4
D: .
DNA: TGTGCCAGCAGTTTAGCTGAGAATTCACCCCTCCACTTT
CDR3: CASSLAENSPLHF

J: TRBJ1-1
size: few
V: TRBV7-9
D: .
DNA: TGTGCCAGCAGCTTCGTGGCAGCTGAAGCTTTCTTT
CDR3: CASSFVAAEAFF

J: TRBJ2-7
size: many
V: TRBV6-1
D: .
DNA: TGTGCCAGCAGTGTGATTAGGGCCGAGCAGTACTTC
CDR3: CASSVIRAEQYF

J: TRBJ1-2
size: few
V: TRBV28
D: .
DNA: TGTGCCAGCAGTTTAGCTTACAGGGACTATGGCTACACCTTC
CDR3: CASSLAYRDYGYTF

J: TRBJ1-2
size: .
V: TRBV7-8
D: TRBD1
DNA: TGTGCCAGCAGCTTAGAGAGGGGGCAGGAGGCTCCTAGGACTAACTATGGCTACACCTTC
CDR3: CASSLERGQEAPRTNYGYTF

J: TRBJ1-1
size: .
V: TRBV10-2
D: .
DNA: TGCGCCAGCAGACAGGACCCGAACACTGAAGCTTTCTTT
CDR3: CASRQDPNTEAFF